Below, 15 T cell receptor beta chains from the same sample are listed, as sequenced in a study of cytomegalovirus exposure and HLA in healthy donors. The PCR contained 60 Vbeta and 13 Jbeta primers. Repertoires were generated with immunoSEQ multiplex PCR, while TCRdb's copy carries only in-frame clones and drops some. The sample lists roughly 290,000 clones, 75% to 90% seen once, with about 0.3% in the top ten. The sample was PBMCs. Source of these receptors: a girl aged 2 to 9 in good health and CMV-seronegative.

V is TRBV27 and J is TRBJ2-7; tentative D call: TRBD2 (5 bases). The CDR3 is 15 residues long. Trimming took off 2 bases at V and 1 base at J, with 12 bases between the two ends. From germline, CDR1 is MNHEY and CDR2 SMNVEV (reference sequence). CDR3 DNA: TGTGCCAGCAGTTTAGAGGGTGTCGGGTCCTACGAGCAGTACTTC. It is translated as CASSLEGVGSYEQYF.

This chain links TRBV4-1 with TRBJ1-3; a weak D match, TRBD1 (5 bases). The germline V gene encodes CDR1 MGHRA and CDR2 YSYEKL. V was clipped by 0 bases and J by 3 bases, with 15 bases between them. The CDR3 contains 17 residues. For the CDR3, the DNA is TGCGCCAGCAGCCAAGATGGGAAAGGGGAGGATGGAAACACCATATATTTT. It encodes CASSQDGKGEDGNTIYF.

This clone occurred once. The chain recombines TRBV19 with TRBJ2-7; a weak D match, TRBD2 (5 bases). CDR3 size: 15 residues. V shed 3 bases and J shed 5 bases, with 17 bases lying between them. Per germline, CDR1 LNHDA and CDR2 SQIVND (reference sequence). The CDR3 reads CASSMAGLIGDEQYF. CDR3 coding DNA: TGTGCCAGTAGTATGGCTGGCCTGATCGGGGACGAGCAGTACTTC.

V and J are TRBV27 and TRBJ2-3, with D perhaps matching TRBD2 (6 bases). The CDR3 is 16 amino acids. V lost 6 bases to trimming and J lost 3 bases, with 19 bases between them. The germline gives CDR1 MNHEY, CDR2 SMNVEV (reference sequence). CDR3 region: CASRESGGDWTDTQYF. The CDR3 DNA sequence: TGTGCCAGCAGAGAATCAGGTGGGGACTGGACAGATACGCAGTATTTT.

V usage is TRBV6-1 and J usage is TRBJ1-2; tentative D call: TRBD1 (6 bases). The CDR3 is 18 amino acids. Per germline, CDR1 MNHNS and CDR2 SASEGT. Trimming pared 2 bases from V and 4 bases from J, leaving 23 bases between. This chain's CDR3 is CASSERAGAHRSFYGYTF. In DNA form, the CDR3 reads TGTGCCAGCAGTGAACGTGCGGGGGCGCATCGGAGTTTCTATGGCTACACCTTC.

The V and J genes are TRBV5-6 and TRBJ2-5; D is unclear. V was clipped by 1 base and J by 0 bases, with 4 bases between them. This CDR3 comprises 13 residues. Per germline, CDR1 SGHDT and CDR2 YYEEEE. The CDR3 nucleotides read TGTGCCAGCAGCTTGCCCGACCAAGAGACCCAGTACTTC. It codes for CASSLPDQETQYF.

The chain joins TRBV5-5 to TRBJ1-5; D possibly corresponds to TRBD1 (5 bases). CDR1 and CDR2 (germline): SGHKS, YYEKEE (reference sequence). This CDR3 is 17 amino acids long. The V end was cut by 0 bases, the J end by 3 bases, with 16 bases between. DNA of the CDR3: TGTGCCAGCAGCTTGGCCCACGGCGGTGGGGCCAATCAGCCCCAGCATTTT. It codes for CASSLAHGGGANQPQHF.

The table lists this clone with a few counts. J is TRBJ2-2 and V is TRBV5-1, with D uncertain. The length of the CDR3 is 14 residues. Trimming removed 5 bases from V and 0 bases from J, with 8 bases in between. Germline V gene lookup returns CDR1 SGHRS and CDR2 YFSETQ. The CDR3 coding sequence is TGCGCCAGCAGGACGGAGACGAACACCGGGGAGCTGTTTTTT. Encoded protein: CASRTETNTGELFF.

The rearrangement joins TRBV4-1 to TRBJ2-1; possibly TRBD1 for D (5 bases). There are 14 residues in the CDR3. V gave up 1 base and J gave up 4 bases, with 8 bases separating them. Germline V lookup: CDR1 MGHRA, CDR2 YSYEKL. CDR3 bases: TGCGCCAGCAGCCAAGTGGCAGGGTACAATGAGCAGTTCTTC. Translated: CASSQVAGYNEQFF.

This CDR3 is CASSYSTTLNTEAFF. The CDR3 DNA sequence: TGTGCCAGCAGTTATAGTACCACCTTGAACACTGAAGCTTTCTTT. This chain joins TRBV6-5 and TRBJ1-1; unclear D gene. Germline assignment: CDR1 MNHEY and CDR2 SVGAGI. This CDR3 comprises 15 residues. Deletions cut 3 bases from V and 0 bases from J, with 11 bases between.

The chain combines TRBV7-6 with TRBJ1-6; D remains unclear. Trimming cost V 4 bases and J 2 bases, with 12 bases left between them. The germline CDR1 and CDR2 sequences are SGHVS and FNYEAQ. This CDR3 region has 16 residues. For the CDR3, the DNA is TGTGCCAGCAGCTCTACCCACGGTACCTATAATTCACCCCTCCACTTT. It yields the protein CASSSTHGTYNSPLHF. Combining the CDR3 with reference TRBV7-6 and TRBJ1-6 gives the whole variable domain GAGVSQSPRYKVTKRGQDVALRCDPISGHVSLYWYRQALGQGPEFLTYFNYEAQQDKSGLPNDRFSAERPEGSISTLTIQRTEQRDSAMYRCASSSTHGTYNSPLHFGNGTRLTVT.

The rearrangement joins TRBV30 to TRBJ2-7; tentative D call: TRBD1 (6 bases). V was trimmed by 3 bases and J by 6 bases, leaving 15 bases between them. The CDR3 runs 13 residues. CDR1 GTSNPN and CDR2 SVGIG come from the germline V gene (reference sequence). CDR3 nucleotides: TGTGCCTGGAGCCTAGATGGACAGTCCGAGCAGTACTTC. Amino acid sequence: CAWSLDGQSEQYF.

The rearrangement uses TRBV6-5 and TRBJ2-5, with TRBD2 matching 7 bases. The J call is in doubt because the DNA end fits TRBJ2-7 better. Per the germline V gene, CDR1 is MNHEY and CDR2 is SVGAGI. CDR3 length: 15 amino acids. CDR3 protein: CASSYSGGAGGEQYF. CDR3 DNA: TGTGCCAGCAGTTACTCGGGAGGGGCGGGTGGCGAGCAGTACTTC.

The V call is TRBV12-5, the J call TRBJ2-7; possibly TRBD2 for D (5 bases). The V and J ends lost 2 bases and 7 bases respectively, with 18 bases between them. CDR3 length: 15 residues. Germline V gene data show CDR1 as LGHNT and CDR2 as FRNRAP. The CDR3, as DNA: TGTGCTAGTGGTTTGTTCGGGGTCCCCGTGGGTGAGCAGTACTTC. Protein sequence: CASGLFGVPVGEQYF.

CDR3 loop: CASSQPSILHQPQHF. CDR3 DNA sequence: TGCGCCAGCAGTCAACCGAGCATACTCCATCAGCCCCAGCATTTT. V is TRBV23-1 and J is TRBJ1-5; unclear D gene. TRBV23-1 is placed among ORFs of uncertain function. V lost 2 bases to trimming and J lost 5 bases, with 13 bases between them. The CDR3 length is 15 residues.